This is a list of T cell receptor beta chains from one sample in a study of immune heterogeneity within non-small cell lung tumors. TCRdb re-called the multiplex PCR reads with MiXCR, one entry per CDR3 protein. The data show thousands of distinct CDR3 sequences, roughly 23% seen once. The sequencing sample was made of lung tumor tissue. Receptors were obtained from a man aged 55 to 70 with non-small cell lung cancer. CDR3s include the opening cysteine and the closing phenylalanine or tryptophan. A D gene is named only where the DNA matches it firmly. The size of a clone is reported for some rows only, either as once, few or many, or as a class for expanded clones.

V gene: TRBV9; D gene: TRBD2; J gene: TRBJ2-3; clone size: medium-sized; CDR3 DNA: TGTGCCAGCAGCGTAGTGCGGGGGAACACAGATACGCAGTATTTT; CDR3 protein: CASSVVRGNTDTQYF
V gene: TRBV20-1; D gene: .; J gene: TRBJ2-5; clone size: medium-sized; CDR3 DNA: TGCAGTGCCCCGGTCTGGACCCCACAAGAGACCCAGTACTTC; CDR3 protein: CSAPVWTPQETQYF
V gene: TRBV18; D gene: .; J gene: TRBJ1-1; clone size: many; CDR3 DNA: TGTGCCAGCTCCCCGAGACAGACTAGGAACACTGAAGCTTTCTTT; CDR3 protein: CASSPRQTRNTEAFF
V gene: TRBV15; D gene: .; J gene: TRBJ1-1; clone size: .; CDR3 DNA: TGTGACACGAGCAGAGGTCCCGCCGGGGGGGGTGAAGCTTTCTTT; CDR3 protein: CDTSRGPAGGGEAFF
V gene: TRBV14; D gene: .; J gene: TRBJ2-1; clone size: few; CDR3 DNA: TGTGCCAGCAGCGCGAACAGGGGAGGAGAGTTCTTC; CDR3 protein: CASSANRGGEFF
V gene: TRBV9; D gene: .; J gene: TRBJ2-2; clone size: .; CDR3 DNA: TGTGCTGGCAGCGTACAGGGCCACACCGGGGAGCTGTTTTTT; CDR3 protein: CAGSVQGHTGELFF
V gene: TRBV11-1; D gene: .; J gene: TRBJ2-6; clone size: many; CDR3 DNA: TGTGCCAGCAGCTACCCCAGTCCAGGGGCTGGGGCCAACGTCCTGACTTTC; CDR3 protein: CASSYPSPGAGANVLTF
V gene: TRBV13; D gene: TRBD2; J gene: TRBJ2-1; clone size: medium-sized; CDR3 DNA: TGTGCCAGCAGCTCGCGGACTAGCGGGAGTGGTGAGCAGTTCTTC; CDR3 protein: CASSSRTSGSGEQFF
V gene: TRBV29-1; D gene: .; J gene: TRBJ1-5; clone size: many; CDR3 DNA: TGCAGCGTTATTGAGACCGGTATTAGCAATCAGCCCCAGCATTTT; CDR3 protein: CSVIETGISNQPQHF
V gene: TRBV6-1; D gene: .; J gene: TRBJ2-2; clone size: medium-sized; CDR3 DNA: TGTGCCACTTGTGGAGGGGCGAACACCGGGGAGCTGTTTTTT; CDR3 protein: CATCGGANTGELFF
V gene: TRBV20-1; D gene: .; J gene: TRBJ1-2; clone size: medium-sized; CDR3 DNA: TGCAGTGCTTCCGGGACACGAGCTAACTATGGCTACACCTTC; CDR3 protein: CSASGTRANYGYTF
V gene: TRBV20-1; D gene: TRBD2; J gene: TRBJ2-3; clone size: .; CDR3 DNA: TGCAGTGCTAGTATCCTAGTCCTACAGCGGGAGGGCACAGATACGCAGTATTTT; CDR3 protein: CSASILVLQREGTDTQYF
V gene: TRBV12-3/TRBV12-4; D gene: TRBD2; J gene: TRBJ2-5; clone size: .; CDR3 DNA: TGTGCCAGCAGTTTAGACTTAGCGGGAGTGCAAGAGACCCAGTACTTC; CDR3 protein: CASSLDLAGVQETQYF